The 4 T cell receptor beta chains below were found in one sample sequenced in a study of lymphopenia after photon versus proton radiotherapy. The method was immunoSEQ multiplex PCR; TCRdb's version includes in-frame clones alone and lacks a portion of them. The repertoire consists of 89,000 or so clones, with more than 70% occurring once and the leading ten covering around 1.5%. This specimen was peripheral blood, taken from a patient treated with proton-based radiotherapy. The receptors originated from a man aged 55-75 years with pancreatic cancer.

The chain links TRBV5-4 to TRBJ1-2; D unclear. Per germline, CDR1 SGHNT and CDR2 YYREEE (reference sequence). V lost 0 bases, J lost 6 bases, and 12 bases lay in between. This CDR3 region has 14 residues. The DNA for the CDR3 is TGTGCCAGCAGCTTGGCCGGGTCAGGAGATGGCTACACCTTC. Translated, it gives CASSLAGSGDGYTF.

The V gene is TRBV14, the J gene TRBJ2-7, with 7 positions matching TRBD2. Germline V gene lookup returns CDR1 SGHDN and CDR2 FVKESK. The CDR3 runs 17 residues. V lost 4 bases and J lost 1; bases outside the gene matches: 13. This CDR3 is CASSPRTGPGGSYEQYF. The DNA for the CDR3 is TGTGCCAGCAGCCCAAGAACTGGACCCGGGGGGTCCTACGAGCAGTACTTC.

The chain couples TRBV29-1 to TRBJ2-2, with D perhaps matching TRBD1 (6 bases). This CDR3 spans 13 amino acids. V gave up 2 bases and J gave up 4 bases, with 8 bases separating them. Germline assignment: CDR1 SQVTM and CDR2 ANQGSEA. The CDR3 is CSVEPRGTGELFF. DNA for the CDR3: TGCAGCGTTGAACCCAGGGGCACCGGGGAGCTGTTTTTT.

By sample share, this clone is medium-sized. The rearrangement uses TRBV5-1 and TRBJ2-7; the D is unclear. The V gene's germline CDR1 is SGHRS and CDR2 YFSETQ. The CDR3 is made up of 15 amino acids. V was trimmed by 5 bases and J by 5 bases, leaving 20 bases between them. The CDR3 DNA is TGCGCCAGCAGTCCTATGCTTGGGTCGAACAACGAGCAGTACTTC. This sequence encodes CASSPMLGSNNEQYF.